A single count supports the clone carrying this T cell receptor (beta chain). The target antigen is unknown. The PCR used 60 Vbeta and 13 Jbeta primers. Here immunoSEQ multiplex PCR was the method, and the copy in TCRdb shows in-frame clones only, minus some. The sample carries approximately 110,000 clones, about 79% recorded once. With 9 bases removed from V and 5 bases from J, the gap between germline ends came to 14 bases. Germline CDR1 is SNHLY and CDR2 is FYNNEI. CDR3 length equals 12 residues. The sample is drawn from a study of cytomegalovirus exposure and HLA in healthy donors. Study-level results: Sequencing likely generated an artifact that appeared as a cluster of highly shared sequence variants.

The chain employs TRBV2 and TRBJ2-7, with D perhaps TRBD1 (7 bases). The receptor was derived from a man aged 45-60 years in good health and CMV-seronegative. Sequencing was done on a sample of PBMCs. The CDR3 nucleotides read TGTGCCAGAAACAGGGGAGGCAACGAGCAGTACTTC. This gives the protein CARNRGGNEQYF.